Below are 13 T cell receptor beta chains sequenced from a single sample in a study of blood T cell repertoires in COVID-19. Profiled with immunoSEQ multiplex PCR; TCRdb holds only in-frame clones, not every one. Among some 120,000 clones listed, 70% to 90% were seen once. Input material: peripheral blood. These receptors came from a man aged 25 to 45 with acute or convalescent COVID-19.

This CDR3 reads CSANRGRYNEQFF. CDR3 coding DNA: TGCAGCGCAAACAGGGGGCGTTACAATGAGCAGTTCTTC. V gene TRBV29-1 combines with J gene TRBJ2-1; TRBD1 aligns across 9 bases. Germline CDR1 reads SQVTM; CDR2 reads ANQGSEA. The CDR3 sequence is 13 residues long. V was pared by 7 bases and J by 4 bases, with 5 bases of the junction left unmatched.

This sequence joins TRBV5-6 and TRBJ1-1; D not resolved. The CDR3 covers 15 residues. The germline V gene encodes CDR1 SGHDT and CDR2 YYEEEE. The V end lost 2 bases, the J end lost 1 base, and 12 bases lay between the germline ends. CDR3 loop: CASSFLAGWNTEAFF. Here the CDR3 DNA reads TGTGCCAGCAGCTTCCTGGCAGGCTGGAACACTGAAGCTTTCTTT.

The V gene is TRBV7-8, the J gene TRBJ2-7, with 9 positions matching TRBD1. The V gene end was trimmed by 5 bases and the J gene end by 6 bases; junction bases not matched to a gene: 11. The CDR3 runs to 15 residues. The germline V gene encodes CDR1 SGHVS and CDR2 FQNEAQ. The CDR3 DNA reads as TGTGCCAGCAGCACTCACCGGGACAGGGCGCTCGAGCAGTACTTC. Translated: CASSTHRDRALEQYF.

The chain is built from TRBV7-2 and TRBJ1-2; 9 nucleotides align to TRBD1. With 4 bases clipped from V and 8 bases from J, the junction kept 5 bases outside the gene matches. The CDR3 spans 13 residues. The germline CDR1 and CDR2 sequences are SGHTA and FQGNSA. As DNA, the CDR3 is TGTGCCAGCAGCTCGGGACAGGGAGGCGGCTACACCTTC. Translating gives CASSSGQGGGYTF.

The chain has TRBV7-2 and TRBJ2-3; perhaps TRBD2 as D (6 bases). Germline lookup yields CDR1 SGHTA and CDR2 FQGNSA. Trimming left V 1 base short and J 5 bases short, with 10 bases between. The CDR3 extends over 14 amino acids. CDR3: CASSLGPGEDTQYF. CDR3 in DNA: TGTGCCAGCAGCTTAGGCCCGGGGGAAGATACGCAGTATTTT. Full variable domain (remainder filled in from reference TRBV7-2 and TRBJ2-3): GAGVSQSPSNKVTEKGKDVELRCDPISGHTALYWYRQSLGQGLEFLIYFQGNSAPDKSGLPSDRFSAERTGGSVSTLTIQRTQQEDSAVYLCASSLGPGEDTQYFGPGTRLTVL.

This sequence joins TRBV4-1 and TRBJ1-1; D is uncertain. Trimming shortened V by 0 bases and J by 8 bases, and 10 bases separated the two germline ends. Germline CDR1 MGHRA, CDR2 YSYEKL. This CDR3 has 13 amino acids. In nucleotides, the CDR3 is TGCGCCAGCAGCCAAGATCCGGGTATAGAAGCTTTCTTT. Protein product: CASSQDPGIEAFF.

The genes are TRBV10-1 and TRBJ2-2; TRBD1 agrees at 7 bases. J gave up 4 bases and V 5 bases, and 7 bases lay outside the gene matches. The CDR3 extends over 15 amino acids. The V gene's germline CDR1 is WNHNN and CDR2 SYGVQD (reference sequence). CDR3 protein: CASSPTGKGTGELFF. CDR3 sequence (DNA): TGCGCCAGCAGTCCGACAGGGAAAGGCACCGGGGAGCTGTTTTTT.

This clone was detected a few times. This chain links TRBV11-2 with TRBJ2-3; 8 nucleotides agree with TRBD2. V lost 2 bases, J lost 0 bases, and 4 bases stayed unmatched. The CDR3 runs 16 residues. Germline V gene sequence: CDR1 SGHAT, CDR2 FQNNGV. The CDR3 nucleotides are TGTGCCAGCAGCTTATCGGCTAGCGGGAGCACAGATACGCAGTATTTT. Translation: CASSLSASGSTDTQYF.

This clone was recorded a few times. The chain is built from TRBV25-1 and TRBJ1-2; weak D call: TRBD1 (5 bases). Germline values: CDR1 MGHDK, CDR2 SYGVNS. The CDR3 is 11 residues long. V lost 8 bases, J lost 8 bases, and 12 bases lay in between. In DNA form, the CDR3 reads TGTGCCAGCGGGGGTGGAGGGGGCTACACCTTC. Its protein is CASGGGGGYTF.

The CDR3 reads CASSLGLASGETQYF. The CDR3 DNA sequence: TGTGCCAGCAGCTTAGGCCTGGCTAGTGGCGAGACCCAGTACTTC. The chain joins TRBV13 to TRBJ2-5; no reliable D call. The germline V and J ends were trimmed by 0 bases and 5 bases, with 13 bases remaining between them. Germline V gene sequence: CDR1 PRHDT, CDR2 FYEKMQ (reference sequence). The CDR3 is 15 amino acids.

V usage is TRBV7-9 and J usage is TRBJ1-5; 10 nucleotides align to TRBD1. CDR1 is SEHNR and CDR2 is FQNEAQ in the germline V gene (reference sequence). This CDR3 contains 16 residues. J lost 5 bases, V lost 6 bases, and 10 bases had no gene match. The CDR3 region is CASRPRDRGLDQPQHF. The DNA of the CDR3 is TGTGCCAGCAGGCCTCGGGACAGGGGTTTGGATCAGCCCCAGCATTTT.

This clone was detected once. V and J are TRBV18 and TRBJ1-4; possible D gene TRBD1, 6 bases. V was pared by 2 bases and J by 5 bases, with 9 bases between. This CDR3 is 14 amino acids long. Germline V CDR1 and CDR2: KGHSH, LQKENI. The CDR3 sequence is CASSPGGQNEKLFF. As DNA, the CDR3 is TGTGCCAGCTCACCAGGGGGCCAGAATGAAAAACTGTTTTTT.

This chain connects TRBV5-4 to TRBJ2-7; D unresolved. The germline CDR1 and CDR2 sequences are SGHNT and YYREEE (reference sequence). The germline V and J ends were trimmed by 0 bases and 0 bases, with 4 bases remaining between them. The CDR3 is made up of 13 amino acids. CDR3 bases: TGTGCCAGCAGCTTGGGCAGCTCCTACGAGCAGTACTTC. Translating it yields CASSLGSSYEQYF.